This T cell receptor (beta chain) was recovered during a study of cytomegalovirus exposure and HLA in healthy donors. Overall study context: The 90 to 150 validation repertoires were produced on the same platform as the 650 to 800 repertoires of the first cohort. This was reported in a later analysis.

Points from the study as a whole: Overall, about 160 TCR beta chains were annotated as cytomegalovirus-associated. TCR sequences were mostly rare, though some public TCRs occurred in many donors.

The CDR3 runs 15 residues. The V end lost 3 bases, the J end lost 6 bases, and 18 bases lay between the germline ends. Germline loops: CDR1 MNHEY, CDR2 SMNVEV (reference sequence). Sequenced by immunoSEQ multiplex PCR; TCRdb stores in-frame clones only, minus some. This table has about 140,000 clones, around 85% appearing once. Donors were drawn from the approximately 110-subject validation cohort, separate from the 666-subject first cohort. The count of this clone is one. Its antigen remains unknown. The specimen was PBMCs. The rearrangement joins TRBV27 to TRBJ2-7; a weak D match, TRBD2 (5 bases). This TCR was recovered from a man aged 18 to 29 in good health and CMV-seronegative. In DNA form, the CDR3 reads TGTGCCAGCAGTTTCACGGCATGGGGAGTTGCCGAGCAGTACTTC. Amino acid sequence: CASSFTAWGVAEQYF.